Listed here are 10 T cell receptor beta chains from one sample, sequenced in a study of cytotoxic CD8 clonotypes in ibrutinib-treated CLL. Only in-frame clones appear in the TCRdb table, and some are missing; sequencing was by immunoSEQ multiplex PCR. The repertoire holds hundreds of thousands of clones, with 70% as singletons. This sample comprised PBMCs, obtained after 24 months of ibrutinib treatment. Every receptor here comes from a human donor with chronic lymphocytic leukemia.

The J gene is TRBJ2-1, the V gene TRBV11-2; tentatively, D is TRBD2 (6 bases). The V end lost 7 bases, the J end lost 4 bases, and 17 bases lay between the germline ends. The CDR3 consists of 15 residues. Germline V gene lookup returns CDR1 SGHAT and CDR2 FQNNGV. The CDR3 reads CASTAGTQQYNEQFF. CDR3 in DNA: TGTGCCAGCACAGCTGGGACTCAGCAGTACAATGAGCAGTTCTTC.

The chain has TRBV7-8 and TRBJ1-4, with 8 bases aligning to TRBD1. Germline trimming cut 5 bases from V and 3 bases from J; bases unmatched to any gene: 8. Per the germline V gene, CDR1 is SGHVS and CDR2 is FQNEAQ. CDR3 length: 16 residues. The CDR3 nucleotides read TGTGCCAGCAGCCCGGACAGGGACCGGGCTAATGAAAAACTGTTTTTT. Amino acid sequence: CASSPDRDRANEKLFF.

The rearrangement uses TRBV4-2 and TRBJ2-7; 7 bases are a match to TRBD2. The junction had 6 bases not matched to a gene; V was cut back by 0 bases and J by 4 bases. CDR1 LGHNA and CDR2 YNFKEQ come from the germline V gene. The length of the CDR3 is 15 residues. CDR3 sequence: CASSQESGTGYEQYF. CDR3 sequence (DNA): TGTGCCAGCAGCCAAGAGAGCGGGACGGGTTACGAGCAGTACTTC.

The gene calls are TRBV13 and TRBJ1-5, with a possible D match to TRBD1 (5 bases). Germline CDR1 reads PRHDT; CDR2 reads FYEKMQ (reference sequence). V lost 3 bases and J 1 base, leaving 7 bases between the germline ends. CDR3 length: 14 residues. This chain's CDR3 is CASSLGGSNQPQHF. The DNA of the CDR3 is TGTGCCAGCAGCTTGGGGGGGAGCAATCAGCCCCAGCATTTT.

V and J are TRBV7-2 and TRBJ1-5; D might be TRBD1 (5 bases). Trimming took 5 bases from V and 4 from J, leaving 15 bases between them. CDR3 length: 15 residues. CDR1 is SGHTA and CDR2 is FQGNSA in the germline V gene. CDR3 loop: CASSPGGAANQPQHF. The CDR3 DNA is TGTGCCAGCAGCCCGGGTGGGGCAGCAAATCAGCCCCAGCATTTT.

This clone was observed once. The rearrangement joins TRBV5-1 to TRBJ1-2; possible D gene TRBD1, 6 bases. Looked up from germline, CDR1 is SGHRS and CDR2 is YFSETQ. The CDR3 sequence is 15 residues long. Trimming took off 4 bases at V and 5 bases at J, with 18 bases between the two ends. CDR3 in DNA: TGCGCCAGCAGCCCTCCGGGGGCAGGGAGTTATGGCTACACCTTC. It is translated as CASSPPGAGSYGYTF.

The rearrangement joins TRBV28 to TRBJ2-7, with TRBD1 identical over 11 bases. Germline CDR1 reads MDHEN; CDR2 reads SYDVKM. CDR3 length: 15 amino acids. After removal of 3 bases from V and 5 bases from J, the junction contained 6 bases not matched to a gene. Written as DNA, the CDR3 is TGTGCCAGCAGTTTTCCGGGACAGGGGGACGACGAGCAGTACTTC. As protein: CASSFPGQGDDEQYF.

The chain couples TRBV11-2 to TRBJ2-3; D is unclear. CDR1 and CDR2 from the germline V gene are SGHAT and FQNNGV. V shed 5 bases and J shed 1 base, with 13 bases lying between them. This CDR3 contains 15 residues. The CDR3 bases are TGTGCCAGCAGCCCGACAATAGGAGGCACAGATACGCAGTATTTT. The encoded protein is CASSPTIGGTDTQYF.

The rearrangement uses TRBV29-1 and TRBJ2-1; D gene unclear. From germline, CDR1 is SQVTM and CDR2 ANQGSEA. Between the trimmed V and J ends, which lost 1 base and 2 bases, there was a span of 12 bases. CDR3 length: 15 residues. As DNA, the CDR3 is TGCAGCGTTGAAGTGGTCAGGCCAACCTACAATGAGCAGTTCTTC. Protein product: CSVEVVRPTYNEQFF.

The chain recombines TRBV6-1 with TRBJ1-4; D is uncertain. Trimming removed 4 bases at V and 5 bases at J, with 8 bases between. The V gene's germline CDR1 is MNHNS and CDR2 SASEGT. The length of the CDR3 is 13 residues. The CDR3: CASSVYENEKLFF. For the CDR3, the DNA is TGTGCCAGCAGTGTATACGAAAATGAAAAACTGTTTTTT.